The T cell receptor beta chain described here comes from a study of PD-1 blockade in classical Hodgkin lymphoma (dated by TCRdb to 2018 to 2021). About the full investigation: Nivolumab dosing was 3 mg/kg intravenously every 2 weeks, continuing until either disease progression or unacceptable toxicity. A peripheral blood immune signature of response to PD-1 blockade in classical Hodgkin lymphoma was defined using TCR beta sequencing and CyTOF.

What the work shows at the level of the full study, not this receptor alone: Trial patients with a complete response had baseline diversity similar to that of newly diagnosed patients, while partial responders and progressors had significantly lower diversity. A significant rise by C4D1 was seen in CD4+ but not CD8+ TCR diversity (p=0.0027 vs p=0.16), with the rise being most apparent in complete responders (p=0.02). Baseline TCR diversity was reported to be lower in newly diagnosed patients than in healthy donors and to be lower still in relapsed/refractory patients. Patients starting nivolumab less than 1 year after ASCT had lower diversity and were excluded from later analyses to avoid confounding by immune reconstitution. The study covered only a single clinical trial cohort, and the causes of the repertoire differences, possibly disease activity or prior therapy, were still not defined.

Sample time point, as interpreted from the label and publication: cycle 4 day 1 (C4D1), after 6 weeks of nivolumab. Every trial patient had relapsed after autologous stem cell transplantation, and cohorts A, B and C differed in prior brentuximab vedotin exposure. Using a Miltenyi CD4+ T cell isolation kit, CD4+ T cells were purified from thawed PBMCs through magnetic negative selection. A total of fewer than 65 patients with relapsed/refractory classical Hodgkin lymphoma made up the trial cohort, and each patient's best overall response was complete response, partial response or progressive disease. Trial patients were treated with single-agent nivolumab in the multi-cohort phase II CheckMate 205 trial. Best overall response was determined by an independent review committee according to the 2007 International Working Group response criteria. Trial PBMCs were obtained immediately prior to nivolumab initiation (C1D1) and on therapy at cycle 2 day 1 and cycle 4 day 1. Peripheral blood was collected in 8 mL Vacutainer Cell Preparation Tubes, from which PBMCs were isolated by centrifugation and then cryopreserved. Purified CD4+ and CD8+ fractions were prepared only for cases with an additional available PBMC sample. On LS columns in a quadroMACS separator, the magnetically labelled cells were depleted, and the flow-through was collected as the purified fraction.

Per the germline V gene, SGHTA is the CDR1 and FQGNSA is the CDR2. V gives up 1 base and J gives up 0 bases, and the segment between their germline ends measures 6 bases. The CDR3 measures 14 amino acids from cysteine to phenylalanine. Only the CDR3 DNA stays, 42 bases, in frame from base 1. Details on this clone: The specificity of this receptor is unknown. No much larger clonotype is one base removed from it; base qualities were not supplied.

The Qiagen DNeasy kit was used to extract genomic DNA both from unsorted PBMCs and from the negatively selected CD4+ and CD8+ fractions. TCR beta CDR3 regions were amplified by immunoSEQ multiplex PCR using primers annealing to V and J segments. Amplification bias was minimized using a synthetic immune receptor repertoire, and residual bias was removed computationally after sequencing. As for the authors' bioinformatics: Custom Python scripts were used to quantify repertoire diversity as the Shannon entropy index. Unsorted, CD4+ and CD8+ repertoires were examined separately, except in combined analyses, for which CD4+ and CD8+ sequences were merged in silico. A clone counted as expanded when the clone's frequency after treatment rose at least 2-fold relative to C1D1, and clones undetected at baseline were given a pseudocount of 0.5. Clones with 0 or 1 copy at C1D1 were defined as singleton clones, while clones with 2 or more copies were defined as non-singleton clones. Clones expanded in unsorted samples were labelled as CD4+, CD8+ or unknown by matching protein sequences in sorted samples from the same patient. Wilcoxon tests were applied to paired samples to test diversity changes from C1D1 to C4D1. TCRdb re-hosts the immuneACCESS table, in-frame sequences only. Its copies lack some clones; in the studies checked, an unresolved V gene accounts for under half of them, and the cause for the rest is not known. The V and J calls and clone size were taken over from that table, and D and trimming were inferred from the DNA. The sample has around 31,000 clones on record, about 86% of them singletons. The ten largest clones add up to about 0.8% of the sample.

This material consisted of CD4+ T cells from blood, taken before the fourth cycle of nivolumab. The TCR was taken from a human donor with classical Hodgkin lymphoma. Recombination joined TRBV7-2 with TRBJ1-2; the D gene identity is not certain. The CDR3 sequence is CASSLDGTNYGYTF. In nucleotides, the sequence is TGTGCCAGCAGCTTAGACGGGACTAACTATGGCTACACCTTC.